Here is one TCR beta chain with its context. In the authors' workflow: The assay estimated nucleated cells by amplifying reference gene primers. The repertoire was sequenced with immunoSEQ multiplex PCR; TCRdb's copy has only in-frame clones and lacks some. V and J calls and clone size follow that table, whereas D and trimming were derived from the DNA. The sample includes roughly 140,000 clones, less than 90% seen only once; the top ten take 2% to 3%. CDR3 size: 14 residues. Germline CDR1 and CDR2: MNHEY and SVGAGI. V shed 11 bases and J 6 bases; nucleotides not matched to a gene: 12. The sample is drawn from a study of blood T cell repertoires in COVID-19. Study at large: Samples taken during acute and convalescent COVID-19 were collected in the United States, Italy and Spain. From T cells, B-cell-depleted T cells, or PBMCs came the material, which was cDNA or gDNA.

This TCR was recovered from a woman aged 70-85 years with acute or convalescent COVID-19. The rearrangement joins TRBV6-5 to TRBJ1-1; 10 bases match TRBD1. The sample comprised peripheral blood. The CDR3 loop is CASTGGAFSSEAFF. The CDR3 region has the DNA TGTGCCTCGACAGGGGGCGCGTTTAGCTCTGAAGCTTTCTTT.